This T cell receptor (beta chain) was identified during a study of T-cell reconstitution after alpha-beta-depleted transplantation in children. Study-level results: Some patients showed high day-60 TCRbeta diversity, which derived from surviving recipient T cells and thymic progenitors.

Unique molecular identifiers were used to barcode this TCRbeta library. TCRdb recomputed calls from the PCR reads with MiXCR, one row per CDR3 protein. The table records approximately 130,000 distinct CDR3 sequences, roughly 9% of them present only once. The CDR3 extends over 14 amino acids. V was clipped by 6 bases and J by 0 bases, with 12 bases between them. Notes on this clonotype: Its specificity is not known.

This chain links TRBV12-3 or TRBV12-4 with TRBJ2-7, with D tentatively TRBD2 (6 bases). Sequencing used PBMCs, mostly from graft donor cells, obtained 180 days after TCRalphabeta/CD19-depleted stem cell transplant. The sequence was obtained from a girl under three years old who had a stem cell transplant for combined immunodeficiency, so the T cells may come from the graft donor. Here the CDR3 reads CASSQWGVSYEQYF. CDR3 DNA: TGTGCCAGCAGCCAGTGGGGGGTCTCCTACGAGCAGTACTTC.